This entry features one TCR beta chain sequence. The data were obtained in a study of technical replicates of blood from a handful of donors. Germline lookup yields CDR1 SGHVS and CDR2 FQNEAQ. This CDR3 is built from 14 residues. Trimming removed 5 bases from V and 5 bases from J, with 16 bases in between. Profiled with immunoSEQ multiplex PCR; TCRdb holds only in-frame clones, not every one. The table includes about 48,000 clones, 92% detected once. Sequencing used PBMCs. The chain uses TRBV7-8 and TRBJ2-7; D is perhaps TRBD2 (5 bases). This TCR was sampled from a human donor in good health. Some clones in this sample may be carry-over from other donors' samples. This CDR3 is CASSPRVASNEQYF. CDR3 DNA: TGTGCCAGCAGCCCGCGGGTCGCTTCGAACGAGCAGTACTTC.